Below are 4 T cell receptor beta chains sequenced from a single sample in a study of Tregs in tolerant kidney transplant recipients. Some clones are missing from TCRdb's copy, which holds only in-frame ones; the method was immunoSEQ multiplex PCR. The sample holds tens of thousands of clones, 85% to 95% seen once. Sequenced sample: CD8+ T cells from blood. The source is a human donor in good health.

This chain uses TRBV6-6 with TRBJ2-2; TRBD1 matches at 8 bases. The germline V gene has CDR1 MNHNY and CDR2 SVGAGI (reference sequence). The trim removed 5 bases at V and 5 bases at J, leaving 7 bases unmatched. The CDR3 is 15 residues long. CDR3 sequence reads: CASSHRQGFTGELFF. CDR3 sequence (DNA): TGTGCCAGCAGTCACCGACAGGGGTTTACCGGGGAGCTGTTTTTT.

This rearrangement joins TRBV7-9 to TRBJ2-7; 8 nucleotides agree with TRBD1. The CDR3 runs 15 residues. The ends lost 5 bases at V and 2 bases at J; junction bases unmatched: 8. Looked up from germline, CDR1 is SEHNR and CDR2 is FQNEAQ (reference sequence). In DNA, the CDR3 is TGTGCCAGCAGCCCGCATACACAGGGGGCCTACGAGCAGTACTTC. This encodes CASSPHTQGAYEQYF.

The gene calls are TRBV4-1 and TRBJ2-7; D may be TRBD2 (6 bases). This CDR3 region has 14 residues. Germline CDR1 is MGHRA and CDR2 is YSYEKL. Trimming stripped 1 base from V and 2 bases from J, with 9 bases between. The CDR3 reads CASSQGGGPYEQYF. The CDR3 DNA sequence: TGCGCCAGCAGCCAAGGGGGAGGACCCTACGAGCAGTACTTC.

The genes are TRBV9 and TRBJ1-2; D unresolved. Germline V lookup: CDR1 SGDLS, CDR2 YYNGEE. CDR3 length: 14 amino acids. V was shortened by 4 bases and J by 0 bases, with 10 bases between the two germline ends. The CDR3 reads CASSLSGPNYGYTF. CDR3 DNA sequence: TGTGCCAGCAGCCTATCGGGCCCTAACTATGGCTACACCTTC.